Listed below are T cell receptor beta chains from one sample, sequenced in a study of blood T cell repertoires in COVID-19. TCRdb's copy holds only in-frame clones and misses some; the assay was immunoSEQ multiplex PCR. The data hold some 210,000 clones, with approximately 82% observed a single time. The sample was peripheral blood. The source is a woman aged 40 to 50 with acute or convalescent COVID-19. Both conserved end residues are part of each CDR3. D genes are given only for firm matches. Clone sizes are given selectively: once, few, many, or a class where the clone is expanded.

J gene: TRBJ2-1
V gene: TRBV6-2/TRBV6-3
D gene: .
clone size: .
CDR3 protein: CASSHSGKQFF
CDR3 DNA: TGTGCCAGCAGCCATAGCGGAAAGCAGTTCTTC

J gene: TRBJ1-2
V gene: TRBV20-1
D gene: .
clone size: .
CDR3 protein: CSSLGSYGYTF
CDR3 DNA: TGCAGCTCCCTCGGTTCCTATGGCTACACCTTC

J gene: TRBJ2-3
V gene: TRBV21-1
D gene: .
clone size: .
CDR3 protein: CASSKPTSGVSDTQYF
CDR3 DNA: TGTGCCAGCAGCAAGCCGACTAGCGGGGTCTCAGATACGCAGTATTTT

J gene: TRBJ1-6
V gene: TRBV11-3
D gene: .
clone size: .
CDR3 protein: CASSLRRGSPLHF
CDR3 DNA: TGTGCCAGCAGCTTAAGGCGAGGTTCACCCCTCCACTTT

J gene: TRBJ1-1
V gene: TRBV7-2
D gene: .
clone size: .
CDR3 protein: CASSLTGIGGTEAFF
CDR3 DNA: TGTGCCAGCAGCTTAACAGGGATCGGCGGCACTGAAGCTTTCTTT

J gene: TRBJ2-7
V gene: TRBV11-3
D gene: .
clone size: .
CDR3 protein: CASSLKEASYYEQYF
CDR3 DNA: TGTGCCAGCAGCTTAAAGGAGGCGTCCTACTACGAGCAGTACTTC

J gene: TRBJ1-2
V gene: TRBV11-2
D gene: TRBD1
clone size: few
CDR3 protein: CASSLGQGLYGYTF
CDR3 DNA: TGTGCCAGCAGCTTAGGACAGGGCCTCTATGGCTACACCTTC

J gene: TRBJ2-7
V gene: TRBV5-4
D gene: TRBD2
clone size: .
CDR3 protein: CASSLGGSREQYF
CDR3 DNA: TGTGCCAGCAGCTTGGGCGGGAGTAGAGAGCAGTACTTC

J gene: TRBJ2-7
V gene: TRBV6-1
D gene: TRBD1
clone size: once
CDR3 protein: CASSEGLLRRQGIYEQYF
CDR3 DNA: TGTGCCAGCAGTGAAGGCCTCCTTAGGCGACAGGGGATCTACGAGCAGTACTTC

J gene: TRBJ1-1
V gene: TRBV4-2
D gene: TRBD1
clone size: .
CDR3 protein: CASSQDQVETGTGGNTEAFF
CDR3 DNA: TGTGCCAGCAGCCAAGATCAGGTTGAGACCGGGACAGGGGGAAACACTGAAGCTTTCTTT

J gene: TRBJ1-5
V gene: TRBV5-6
D gene: .
clone size: once
CDR3 protein: CASSLGVQVGFGQPQHF
CDR3 DNA: TGTGCCAGCAGCTTGGGTGTGCAGGTGGGTTTTGGTCAGCCCCAGCATTTT

J gene: TRBJ2-7
V gene: TRBV11-2
D gene: TRBD2
clone size: .
CDR3 protein: CASSPRASGTYEQYF
CDR3 DNA: TGTGCCAGCAGTCCTCGGGCTAGCGGGACCTACGAGCAGTACTTC

J gene: TRBJ2-1
V gene: TRBV12-3/TRBV12-4
D gene: TRBD2
clone size: once
CDR3 protein: CASSPGGYNEQFF
CDR3 DNA: TGTGCCAGCAGTCCGGGGGGATACAATGAGCAGTTCTTC

J gene: TRBJ1-1
V gene: TRBV6-5
D gene: TRBD1
clone size: .
CDR3 protein: CASSYSGGTGPEAFF
CDR3 DNA: TGTGCCAGCAGTTACTCCGGCGGGACAGGTCCTGAAGCTTTCTTT

J gene: TRBJ1-5
V gene: TRBV6-2/TRBV6-3
D gene: .
clone size: .
CDR3 protein: CASSPSPGSQPQHF
CDR3 DNA: TGTGCCAGCAGCCCCTCCCCGGGATCCCAGCCCCAGCATTTT

J gene: TRBJ2-1
V gene: TRBV9
D gene: .
clone size: .
CDR3 protein: CASSFRTDYNEQFF
CDR3 DNA: TGTGCCAGCAGCTTCCGGACTGACTACAATGAGCAGTTCTTC

J gene: TRBJ1-6
V gene: TRBV2
D gene: TRBD1
clone size: .
CDR3 protein: CASSEPGTGSNSPLHF
CDR3 DNA: TGTGCCAGCAGTGAGCCCGGGACAGGGTCTAATTCACCCCTCCACTTT

J gene: TRBJ2-2
V gene: TRBV30
D gene: TRBD2
clone size: once
CDR3 protein: CAWKARLAANTGELFF
CDR3 DNA: TGTGCCTGGAAGGCGCGGCTAGCGGCTAACACCGGGGAGCTGTTTTTT

J gene: TRBJ2-1
V gene: TRBV7-9
D gene: TRBD2
clone size: .
CDR3 protein: CASSRLAGGRLNEQFF
CDR3 DNA: TGTGCCAGCAGCAGACTAGCGGGAGGGCGTCTCAATGAGCAGTTCTTC

J gene: TRBJ2-7
V gene: TRBV10-3
D gene: TRBD1
clone size: .
CDR3 protein: CAIQGAAPGEQYF
CDR3 DNA: TGTGCCATACAGGGGGCTGCCCCTGGTGAGCAGTACTTC

J gene: TRBJ2-3
V gene: TRBV5-6
D gene: .
clone size: .
CDR3 protein: CASSLDRVNSDTQYF
CDR3 DNA: TGTGCCAGCAGCTTGGACAGGGTAAACTCAGATACGCAGTATTTT

J gene: TRBJ2-7
V gene: TRBV27
D gene: .
clone size: .
CDR3 protein: CASSPVLALLYEQYF
CDR3 DNA: TGTGCCAGCAGTCCCGTACTAGCCCTACTCTACGAGCAGTACTTC

J gene: TRBJ1-4
V gene: TRBV19
D gene: TRBD1
clone size: .
CDR3 protein: CASGSWGQSNEKLFF
CDR3 DNA: TGTGCCAGTGGCAGTTGGGGACAGTCTAATGAAAAACTGTTTTTT

J gene: TRBJ2-7
V gene: TRBV20-1
D gene: TRBD1
clone size: .
CDR3 protein: CSGQGSYEQYF
CDR3 DNA: TGCAGCGGACAGGGCTCCTACGAGCAGTACTTC

J gene: TRBJ2-7
V gene: TRBV25-1
D gene: TRBD1
clone size: .
CDR3 protein: CASSERGQGKQYF
CDR3 DNA: TGTGCCAGCAGTGAAAGGGGACAGGGAAAACAGTACTTC

J gene: TRBJ1-2
V gene: TRBV6-5
D gene: .
clone size: .
CDR3 protein: CACRQEGYGYTF
CDR3 DNA: TGTGCCTGCAGACAGGAGGGGTATGGCTACACCTTC

J gene: TRBJ2-2
V gene: TRBV19
D gene: .
clone size: .
CDR3 protein: CASSISTGELFF
CDR3 DNA: TGTGCCAGTAGTATTAGCACCGGGGAGCTGTTTTTT

J gene: TRBJ1-1
V gene: TRBV19
D gene: .
clone size: .
CDR3 protein: CASSPSGKHTEAFF
CDR3 DNA: TGTGCCAGTAGTCCTTCGGGGAAGCACACTGAAGCTTTCTTT

J gene: TRBJ2-6
V gene: TRBV7-2
D gene: TRBD1
clone size: few
CDR3 protein: CASSLWGQGSNSGANVLTF
CDR3 DNA: TGTGCCAGCAGCTTATGGGGACAGGGGTCAAACTCTGGGGCCAACGTCCTGACTTTC

J gene: TRBJ1-6
V gene: TRBV7-2
D gene: .
clone size: .
CDR3 protein: CASSLDTGSPLHF
CDR3 DNA: TGTGCCAGCAGCTTAGATACGGGTTCACCCCTCCACTTT

J gene: TRBJ1-4
V gene: TRBV7-8
D gene: TRBD1
clone size: .
CDR3 protein: CASSTGTEHEKLFF
CDR3 DNA: TGTGCCAGCAGCACCGGGACAGAGCATGAAAAACTGTTTTTT

J gene: TRBJ2-1
V gene: TRBV27
D gene: TRBD2
clone size: .
CDR3 protein: CASSRSGSSYNEQFF
CDR3 DNA: TGTGCCAGCAGCCGTAGCGGGAGCTCCTACAATGAGCAGTTCTTC

J gene: TRBJ1-1
V gene: TRBV19
D gene: .
clone size: .
CDR3 protein: CASRVERTALQAFF
CDR3 DNA: TGTGCCAGTAGGGTAGAGCGGACGGCCCTGCAGGCTTTCTTT

J gene: TRBJ1-5
V gene: TRBV18
D gene: .
clone size: .
CDR3 protein: CASSPDRKNQPQHF
CDR3 DNA: TGTGCCAGCTCACCAGACAGAAAAAATCAGCCCCAGCATTTT

J gene: TRBJ1-2
V gene: TRBV5-1
D gene: TRBD1
clone size: .
CDR3 protein: CASSLGTGGYYGYTF
CDR3 DNA: TGCGCCAGCAGCTTGGGGACAGGGGGTTACTATGGCTACACCTTC

J gene: TRBJ1-1
V gene: TRBV10-3
D gene: .
clone size: .
CDR3 protein: CAISDSVHTEAFF
CDR3 DNA: TGTGCCATCAGTGATTCGGTCCACACTGAAGCTTTCTTT

J gene: TRBJ2-5
V gene: TRBV5-6
D gene: TRBD2
clone size: .
CDR3 protein: CASSPRTSGRSETQYF
CDR3 DNA: TGTGCCAGCAGCCCTCGGACTAGCGGGAGGTCGGAGACCCAGTACTTC

J gene: TRBJ2-7
V gene: TRBV5-1
D gene: TRBD1
clone size: few
CDR3 protein: CASSLADRGHEQYF
CDR3 DNA: TGCGCCAGCAGCTTGGCGGACAGGGGGCACGAGCAGTACTTC

J gene: TRBJ2-1
V gene: TRBV11-2
D gene: .
clone size: .
CDR3 protein: CASSYRTTKGSYNEQFF
CDR3 DNA: TGTGCCAGCAGCTACAGGACGACCAAGGGGTCCTACAATGAGCAGTTCTTC

J gene: TRBJ2-3
V gene: TRBV10-3
D gene: .
clone size: .
CDR3 protein: CAISESARPTDTQYF
CDR3 DNA: TGTGCCATCAGTGAGTCTGCCAGGCCCACAGATACGCAGTATTTT

J gene: TRBJ2-1
V gene: TRBV11-2
D gene: TRBD2
clone size: .
CDR3 protein: CASSPAPQRGGYNEQFF
CDR3 DNA: TGTGCCAGCAGTCCAGCCCCCCAGCGGGGGGGCTACAATGAGCAGTTCTTC

J gene: TRBJ2-2
V gene: TRBV11-1
D gene: .
clone size: few
CDR3 protein: CASSLVSQGGTGELFF
CDR3 DNA: TGTGCCAGCAGCTTAGTTTCTCAGGGGGGCACCGGGGAGCTGTTTTTT

J gene: TRBJ1-2
V gene: TRBV19
D gene: TRBD1
clone size: .
CDR3 protein: CASSKLPGTGGLYGYTF
CDR3 DNA: TGTGCCAGTAGTAAACTCCCCGGGACAGGGGGCCTCTATGGCTACACCTTC

J gene: TRBJ2-1
V gene: TRBV3-1/TRBV3-2
D gene: .
clone size: .
CDR3 protein: CASSQSSPGIASYNEQFF
CDR3 DNA: TGTGCCAGCAGCCAATCGTCCCCCGGGATAGCCTCCTACAATGAGCAGTTCTTC

J gene: TRBJ2-1
V gene: TRBV24-1
D gene: .
clone size: .
CDR3 protein: CATSDPITVRGEQFF
CDR3 DNA: TGTGCCACCAGTGATCCGATTACGGTTCGAGGGGAGCAGTTCTTC

J gene: TRBJ2-1
V gene: TRBV6-4
D gene: .
clone size: .
CDR3 protein: CASSEFLSGGEQFF
CDR3 DNA: TGTGCCAGCAGTGAATTCCTGAGTGGAGGTGAGCAGTTCTTC

J gene: TRBJ2-3
V gene: TRBV4-2
D gene: TRBD2
clone size: .
CDR3 protein: CASSPTSGTSRGDTQYF
CDR3 DNA: TGTGCCAGCAGCCCGACTAGCGGGACATCTCGGGGAGATACGCAGTATTTT

J gene: TRBJ2-1
V gene: TRBV19
D gene: TRBD2
clone size: once
CDR3 protein: CASSPQWREGSGEQFF
CDR3 DNA: TGTGCCAGTAGTCCTCAATGGCGGGAGGGGTCCGGGGAGCAGTTCTTC

J gene: TRBJ2-2
V gene: TRBV3-1/TRBV3-2
D gene: TRBD1
clone size: .
CDR3 protein: CASLETGQGISGELFF
CDR3 DNA: TGTGCCAGCTTGGAGACGGGACAGGGAATTAGCGGGGAGCTGTTTTTT

J gene: TRBJ1-3
V gene: TRBV7-6
D gene: .
clone size: .
CDR3 protein: CASSLVFSPPEGNTIYF
CDR3 DNA: TGTGCCAGCAGCTTAGTTTTTTCTCCCCCGGAGGGAAACACCATATATTTT

J gene: TRBJ1-1
V gene: TRBV14
D gene: .
clone size: .
CDR3 protein: CASSQAVVGRSEAFF
CDR3 DNA: TGTGCCAGCAGCCAAGCAGTGGTGGGGAGAAGTGAAGCTTTCTTT

J gene: TRBJ1-1
V gene: TRBV28
D gene: .
clone size: .
CDR3 protein: CASSFLQGNTEAFF
CDR3 DNA: TGTGCCAGCAGTTTTCTTCAGGGGAACACTGAAGCTTTCTTT

J gene: TRBJ1-3
V gene: TRBV18
D gene: .
clone size: .
CDR3 protein: CASSVRVQVGSGNTIYF
CDR3 DNA: TGTGCCAGCTCAGTCCGGGTCCAAGTAGGCTCTGGAAACACCATATATTTT

J gene: TRBJ2-7
V gene: TRBV21-1
D gene: .
clone size: .
CDR3 protein: CASSKGRKWEQYF
CDR3 DNA: TGTGCCAGCAGCAAGGGCCGTAAGTGGGAGCAGTACTTC

J gene: TRBJ2-5
V gene: TRBV5-1
D gene: TRBD2
clone size: .
CDR3 protein: CASSFTSGQETQYF
CDR3 DNA: TGCGCCAGCAGTTTTACTAGCGGACAAGAGACCCAGTACTTC

J gene: TRBJ1-6
V gene: TRBV12-3/TRBV12-4
D gene: .
clone size: .
CDR3 protein: CATSGSYNSPLHF
CDR3 DNA: TGTGCCACCTCGGGTTCTTATAATTCACCCCTCCACTTT

J gene: TRBJ1-3
V gene: TRBV11-2
D gene: .
clone size: .
CDR3 protein: CASSTTSSSGNTIYF
CDR3 DNA: TGTGCCAGCAGCACGACAAGTAGCTCTGGAAACACCATATATTTT

J gene: TRBJ1-3
V gene: TRBV11-2
D gene: .
clone size: .
CDR3 protein: CASRSGNTIYF
CDR3 DNA: TGTGCCTCGAGGTCAGGAAACACCATATATTTT

J gene: TRBJ2-3
V gene: TRBV25-1
D gene: TRBD2
clone size: .
CDR3 protein: CASSEGRGATDTQYF
CDR3 DNA: TGTGCCAGCAGTGAAGGGCGGGGGGCCACAGATACGCAGTATTTT

J gene: TRBJ2-4
V gene: TRBV29-1
D gene: TRBD1
clone size: .
CDR3 protein: CSGRQGNIQYF
CDR3 DNA: TGCAGCGGGAGACAGGGGAACATTCAGTACTTC